This is a list of T cell receptor beta chains from one sample in a study of blood T cell repertoires in COVID-19. Profiled with immunoSEQ multiplex PCR; TCRdb holds only in-frame clones, not every one. The profile shows about 64,000 clones, 80% to 90% of them singletons. The sample consisted of peripheral blood. The receptor source for this set is an older woman with acute or convalescent COVID-19. Each CDR3 is given with its conserved first and last residue. Clone size is shown for a subset of rows, as once, few, many or a class of expanded clone.

v_call	clone_size	j_call	cdr3_aa
TRBV5-5	-	TRBJ1-6	CASSSGDWENSPLHF
TRBV18	few	TRBJ1-4	CASSPRQKATTTNEKLFF
TRBV4-1	-	TRBJ2-7	CASSGGSRYEQYF
TRBV18	-	TRBJ1-2	CASSPQDGTNYGYTF
TRBV30	-	TRBJ2-1	CAWSVVVVRGGGIFHEQFF
TRBV5-1	-	TRBJ2-7	CASSSGGYEQYF
TRBV18	-	TRBJ2-3	CASSVDIPTTDTQYF
TRBV6-5	-	TRBJ1-5	CASSYQKSNQPQHF
TRBV3-1/TRBV3-2	few	TRBJ1-3	CASSFGQGVGYTIYF
TRBV5-1	-	TRBJ2-2	CASSPDGVGNTGELFF
TRBV2	once	TRBJ2-3	CASSPGTDTQYF
TRBV6-6	once	TRBJ1-2	CASTVQGGYGYTF
TRBV2	-	TRBJ2-4	CASSLGHLAKNIQYF
TRBV2	-	TRBJ1-1	CASSLYTEAFF
TRBV19	-	TRBJ2-3	CASSFDRVTDTQYF
TRBV3-1/TRBV3-2	-	TRBJ1-2	CASSDQAGGGLGLRYTF
TRBV9	-	TRBJ1-1	CASSVAGQGGTEAFF
TRBV2	-	TRBJ1-6	CASRGINRVLGHSPLHF
TRBV9	once	TRBJ2-5	CASGQTQETQYF
TRBV5-1	-	TRBJ1-1	CASSQDLSTEAFF
TRBV15	-	TRBJ1-1	CATSRETGGADEAFF
TRBV7-3	-	TRBJ2-2	CASSYGLASTGELFF
TRBV4-1	-	TRBJ2-4	CASSQDPPTGVQNIQYF
TRBV5-1	-	TRBJ2-7	CASSLGQKRPYEQYF
TRBV10-1	-	TRBJ2-1	CASSDRQGGNEQFF
TRBV11-1	-	TRBJ2-2	CASSLRERNTGELFF
TRBV10-3	-	TRBJ1-1	CAISEGQPNTEAFF
TRBV14	-	TRBJ1-1	CASSQGIGVNTEAFF
TRBV5-1	-	TRBJ2-4	CASSSGQGVGIQYF
TRBV4-1	few	TRBJ1-2	CASSPPMTGFFGYTF
TRBV7-6	-	TRBJ2-2	CASSLVQGATGELFF
TRBV11-2	-	TRBJ1-2	CASSLVAGGSYGYTF
TRBV5-4	few	TRBJ1-6	CASSLQDSPLHF
TRBV7-2	-	TRBJ2-4	CASSLSITLNIQYF
TRBV30	many	TRBJ1-6	CAWMGTYNSPLHF
TRBV15	-	TRBJ1-2	CATSRADNFAIGYGYTF
TRBV3-1/TRBV3-2	once	TRBJ1-2	CASSLQGANGYTF
TRBV9	-	TRBJ2-3	CASSVADRGYDTQYF
TRBV4-2	-	TRBJ2-5	CASSQGLDGQETQYF
TRBV3-1/TRBV3-2	-	TRBJ2-1	CASSHLSGGAGNEQFF
TRBV19	-	TRBJ1-2	CASSTYQGTYGYTF
TRBV29-1	-	TRBJ2-7	CSVEGLDRGGSYEQYF
TRBV10-3	once	TRBJ1-1	CASLSTGGVNTEAFF
TRBV20-1	-	TRBJ2-3	CSAREPDTQYF
TRBV4-1	-	TRBJ2-7	CASSPSLDRVHEQYF
TRBV11-2	-	TRBJ1-5	CASSLDNLSNQPQHF